The TCR beta chain described here comes from a study of T-cell reconstitution after alpha-beta-depleted transplantation in children. Trimming took 5 bases from V and 5 from J, leaving 18 bases between them. Germline CDR1 reads DFQATT; CDR2 reads SNEGSKA (reference sequence). This CDR3 has 14 amino acids. This sample's TCRbeta library carried unique molecular identifier barcodes. TCRdb itself ran the PCR reads through MiXCR, one entry per CDR3 protein. The sample has about 600,000 distinct CDR3 sequences; about 11% are singletons. This clonotype was observed a handful of times. Sequenced here: PBMCs from the stem cell graft donor, sampled from the stem cell graft. The chain has TRBV20-1 and TRBJ2-5; D is perhaps TRBD2 (6 bases). This clonotype was obtained from a human donor who donated a stem cell graft to a child with acute myeloid leukemia. This CDR3 reads CSAPLQGAGETQYF. The DNA for the CDR3 is TGCAGTGCTCCCCTACAAGGGGCGGGGGAGACCCAGTACTTC.